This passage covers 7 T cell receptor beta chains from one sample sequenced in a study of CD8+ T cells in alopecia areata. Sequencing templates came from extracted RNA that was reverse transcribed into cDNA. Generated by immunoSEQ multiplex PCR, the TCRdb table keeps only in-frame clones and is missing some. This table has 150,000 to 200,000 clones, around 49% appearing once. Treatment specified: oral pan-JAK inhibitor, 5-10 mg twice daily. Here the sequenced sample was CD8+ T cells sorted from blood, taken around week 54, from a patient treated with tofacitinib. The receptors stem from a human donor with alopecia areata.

Written as DNA, the CDR3 is TGTGCCAGCAGCTCGAGTGCTCCGCTAGCGGGTGAATACGAGCAGTACTTC. Translated, it gives CASSSSAPLAGEYEQYF. The chain combines TRBV5-6 with TRBJ2-7; 8 bases are a match to TRBD2. CDR1 is SGHDT, CDR2 YYEEEE, per germline. The trim removed 3 bases at V and 4 bases at J, leaving 15 bases unmatched. CDR3 length equals 17 residues.

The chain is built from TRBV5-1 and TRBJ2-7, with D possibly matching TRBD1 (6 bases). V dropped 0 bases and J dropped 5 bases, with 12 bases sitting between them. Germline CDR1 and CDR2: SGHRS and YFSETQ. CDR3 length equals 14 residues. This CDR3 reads CASSLGAGAHEQYF. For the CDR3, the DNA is TGCGCCAGCAGCTTGGGAGCAGGGGCACACGAGCAGTACTTC.

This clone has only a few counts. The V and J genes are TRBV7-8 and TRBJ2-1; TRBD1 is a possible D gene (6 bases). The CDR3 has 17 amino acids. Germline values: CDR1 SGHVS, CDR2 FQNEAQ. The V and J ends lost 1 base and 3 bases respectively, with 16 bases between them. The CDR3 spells CASSLGQAVPYYNEQFF. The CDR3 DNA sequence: TGTGCCAGCAGCTTAGGACAGGCTGTCCCCTACTACAATGAGCAGTTCTTC.

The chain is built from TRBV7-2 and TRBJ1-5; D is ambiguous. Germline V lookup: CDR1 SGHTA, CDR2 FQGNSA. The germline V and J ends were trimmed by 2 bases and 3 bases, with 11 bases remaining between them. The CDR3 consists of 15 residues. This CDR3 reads CASSLRSSFNQPQHF. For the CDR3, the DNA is TGTGCCAGCAGCTTAAGGAGCAGCTTCAATCAGCCCCAGCATTTT. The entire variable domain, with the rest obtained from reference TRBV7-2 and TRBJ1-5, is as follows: GAGVSQSPSNKVTEKGKDVELRCDPISGHTALYWYRQSLGQGLEFLIYFQGNSAPDKSGLPSDRFSAERTGGSVSTLTIQRTQQEDSAVYLCASSLRSSFNQPQHFGDGTRLSIL.

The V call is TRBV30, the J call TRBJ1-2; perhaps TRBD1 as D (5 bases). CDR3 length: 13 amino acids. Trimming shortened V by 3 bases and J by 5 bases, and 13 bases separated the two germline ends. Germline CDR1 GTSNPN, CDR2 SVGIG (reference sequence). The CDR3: CAWSPGPGYGYTF. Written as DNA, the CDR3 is TGTGCCTGGAGCCCGGGGCCAGGGTATGGCTACACCTTC.

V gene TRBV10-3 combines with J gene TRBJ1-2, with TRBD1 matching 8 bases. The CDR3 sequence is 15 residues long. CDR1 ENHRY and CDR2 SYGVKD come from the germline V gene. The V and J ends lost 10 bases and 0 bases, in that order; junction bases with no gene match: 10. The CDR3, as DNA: TGTGCCACAATCACCGGGACAGGCGCTAACTATGGCTACACCTTC. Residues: CATITGTGANYGYTF.

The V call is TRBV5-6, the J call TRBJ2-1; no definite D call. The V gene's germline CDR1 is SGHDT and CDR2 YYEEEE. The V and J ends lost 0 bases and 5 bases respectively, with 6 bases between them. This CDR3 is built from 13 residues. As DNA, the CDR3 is TGTGCCAGCAGCTTGGATTGGCACAATGAGCAGTTCTTC. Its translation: CASSLDWHNEQFF.